This T cell receptor (beta chain) appears in the sequencing data of a study of human T cells and chemical hapten exposure (TCRdb year 2021). Describing the broader study: For sensitization, 2% DPC in acetone was applied to a roughly 2 cm by roughly 2 cm area of upper inner arm skin. Patient blood was sampled pre-sensitization (week 0) and at 2, 6 and about 24 weeks after DPC sensitization. The mostly female patient cohort included alopecia areata with under or over 50% scalp involvement, alopecia totalis and alopecia universalis. Each blood RNA sample was used to sequence both TCR alpha and TCR beta chains. The study tracked peripheral blood TCR repertoire changes in vivo during primary and secondary sensitization to the hapten diphenylcyclopropenone (DPC) in alopecia patients. Libraries were combined into a pool for sequencing, and differences in TCR yield between samples came mainly from small differences in library volumes within the pool. Patch tests used Finn chambers with 0.01% DPC on the upper back, scored after 6 days by International Contact Dermatitis Research Group standards. Weekly therapeutic DPC doses were additionally applied to the scalp of patients throughout the roughly 23-week study period. About 29 alopecia patients gave blood for TCR sequencing at one to four time points (pre-sensitization, 2, 6 and 24 weeks). The study at large found these results: The number of TCRs above 1 in 1000 frequency did not change with DPC sensitization; there was no evidence of global repertoire structure alterations. Expanded TCRs formed significantly more large CDR3 similarity clusters than pre-sensitization or healthy control sets, consistent with antigen-driven responses. Repeated subsampling changed both the strength of the expansion versus patch-test correlation and the threshold at which that correlation became significant. A positive correlation was found between the number of PT1 expanded TCRs and patch test score, with significance reached at thresholds 8, 16 and 32 but not 4. All patients had alopecia, a presumed autoimmune disease, so their immune response might differ from that of healthy individuals.

This clonotype was observed a few times. The target of this receptor is not known. Base qualities are missing; no much larger clone stands one base away. Via the germline V gene, CDR1 is MDHEN and CDR2 SYDVKM. V gives up 3 bases and J gives up 6 bases, and the segment between their germline ends measures 12 bases. The CDR3 measures 15 amino acids from cysteine to phenylalanine. Just the 45-base CDR3 DNA is kept, in frame starting at base 1. This sample's time point label indicates: pre-sensitization, week 0. Explained via the paper, the treatment or condition label denotes: therapeutic diphenylcyclopropenone sensitization with weekly scalp DPC. Total RNA was extracted from unfractionated whole blood that had been collected in Tempus Blood RNA tubes. At every patch-test visit, the blood draw took place before the patch test was put on. Patients were considered eligible if aged 18 to 70, diagnosed with alopecia and deemed suitable for DPC therapy, and patients were excluded if pregnant.

Library generation was performed with RACE. Data came from a NextSeq 500. During library preparation, unique molecular identifiers were attached to individual cDNA molecules so that TCRs could be counted in a quantitative, reproducible way. Under the source paper's analysis protocol: Samples had a median of around 92,000 TCRs, with a range from roughly 23,224 to 700,000. The Decombinator software suite was used to annotate the V, J and CDR3 of the TCR reads. For PS versus PT1 abundance plots, all samples were subsampled to the same number of TCRs (28,000). TCRs were defined as expanded if absent before sensitization and observed at least eight times at the 2-week time point. TCRdb's own reprocessing of the public reads used fastp at Q25 and MiXCR and kept productive beta chains. Rows with a matching CDR3 protein are joined into one entry that keeps the most common DNA and genes. The V and J calls shown here were made by TCRdb, not taken from the authors' results. The sample has about 52,000 distinct CDR3 sequences on record, roughly a tenth of them singletons. 9.6% of the sample goes to the ten largest clones.

Sample: whole blood, taken in connection with sensitization to the hapten diphenylcyclopropenone (DPC). The chain employs TRBV28 and TRBJ1-6; tentative D gene TRBD1, with 5 bases matching. The clonotype comes from a woman aged 30 to 39 with alopecia areata. Some clones in this sample may be carry-over from other donors' samples. The nucleotides are TGTGCCAGCAGTTTGGAGGCAGGGCCTAATTCACCCCTCCACTTT. It is translated as CASSLEAGPNSPLHF.